This is a list of T cell receptor beta chains from one sample in a study of CD8+CD57+ T cells in acquired aplastic anemia. One entry per CDR3 protein results from TCRdb running MiXCR on the reads. Of about 120,000 distinct CDR3 sequences in the sample, 58% were seen once. The material sequenced was sorted CD4+, CD8+, or CD8+CD57+ T cells (not recorded which) from PBMCs. The source is a human donor with aplastic anemia. Both conserved end residues are trimmed from each CDR3. The size of a clone is reported for some rows only, either as once, few or many, or as a class for expanded clones.

TRBV19	.	TRBJ1-1	ASSFRTVNTEAF
TRBV20-1	.	TRBJ2-7	SARERTRAYEQY
TRBV10-3	.	TRBJ1-2	AIWNRDYGYT
TRBV4-1	many	TRBJ2-7	ASSQAMTGAGYYEQY
TRBV5-4	.	.	ASSLGNRGQETQY
TRBV20-1	.	TRBJ2-7	SARLAAGSSYEQY
TRBV20-1	.	TRBJ2-2	SAVAGGNTGELF
TRBV6-1	many	TRBJ2-7	ASSGGTSQNEQY
TRBV20-1	.	TRBJ2-7	SATVNEEQY
TRBV25-1	.	TRBJ1-1	ASRPGFANTEAF
TRBV19	many	TRBJ2-1	ASSIAGTGIYNEQF